These 26 T cell receptor beta chains share one sample of origin, sequenced in a study of T cells after yellow fever vaccination. A single record per CDR3 protein comes from TCRdb applying MiXCR to the 5' RACE reads. Among about 220,000 distinct CDR3 sequences listed, approximately 3% were seen once. The sequencing used CD4+ T cells sorted from PBMCs, collected 10 days after the yellow fever booster vaccination. These receptors were obtained from a man younger than 35 who received the YFV17D yellow fever vaccine.

In its sample, this clonotype was seen many times. V is TRBV7-2 and J is TRBJ2-7; D is undetermined. V was clipped by 1 base and J by 3 bases, with 4 bases between them. The germline CDR1 and CDR2 sequences are SGHTA and FQGNSA. This CDR3 region has 12 residues. The chain's CDR3 is CASSLVGYEQYF. CDR3 bases: TGTGCCAGCAGCTTAGTGGGCTACGAGCAGTACTTC.

This clonotype was counted at least ten times. The chain has TRBV10-2 and TRBJ2-7; D may correspond to TRBD1 or TRBD2 (5 bases each). V was shortened by 3 bases and J by 5 bases, with 17 bases between the two germline ends. From germline, CDR1 is WSHSY and CDR2 SAAADI. The CDR3 extends over 15 amino acids. The CDR3 reads CASSDAGTQGDEQYV. The CDR3 DNA sequence: TGCGCCAGCAGTGACGCCGGGACCCAGGGCGACGAGCAGTACGTC.

The table lists this clonotype with many counts. V and J are TRBV7-2 and TRBJ2-1; 12 positions agree with TRBD1. Germline V lookup: CDR1 SGHTA, CDR2 FQGNSA. The J segment lost 10 bases and the V segment lost 6 bases, leaving 7 bases of the junction unmatched. The CDR3 is made up of 14 amino acids. As DNA, the CDR3 is TGTGCCAGCAGACCTGGGACAGGGGGCTTGGAGCAGTTCTTC. Translated, it gives CASRPGTGGLEQFF. Variable domain in full (rest from reference TRBV7-2 and TRBJ2-1): GAGVSQSPSNKVTEKGKDVELRCDPISGHTALYWYRQSLGQGLEFLIYFQGNSAPDKSGLPSDRFSAERTGGSVSTLTIQRTQQEDSAVYLCASRPGTGGLEQFFGPGTRLTVL.

In its sample, this clonotype was seen many times. The rearrangement uses TRBV3-1 and TRBJ2-5; D remains ambiguous. This CDR3 is 12 amino acids long. Germline CDR1 is LGHDT and CDR2 is YNNKEL (reference sequence). The V end was cut by 5 bases, the J end by 4 bases, with 8 bases between. The CDR3 loop reads CASSTRLETQYF. Here the CDR3 DNA reads TGTGCCAGCAGCACCCGCCTAGAGACCCAGTACTTC.

In this sample, this clonotype turned up many times. V is TRBV5-4 and J is TRBJ2-3; D is tentatively TRBD1 or TRBD2 (6 bases each). Trimming took 4 bases from V and 0 from J, leaving 9 bases between them. CDR3 length equals 14 residues. Germline V gene lookup returns CDR1 SGHNT and CDR2 YYREEE (reference sequence). This CDR3 reads CASSQGGSTDTQYF. CDR3 nucleotides: TGTGCCAGCAGCCAAGGGGGGAGCACAGATACGCAGTATTTT.

This clonotype was recorded many times. The chain has TRBV2 and TRBJ2-7; weak D call: TRBD2 (6 bases). From germline, CDR1 is SNHLY and CDR2 FYNNEI. The CDR3 is 11 amino acids. The CDR3 DNA reads TGTGCCAGCACCATCACCCGGGACTCTTCGGTC. Protein product: CASTITRDSSV.

The genes are TRBV10-3 and TRBJ2-2; D may correspond to TRBD1 or TRBD2 (5 bases each). CDR1 and CDR2 from the germline V gene are ENHRY and SYGVKD. The CDR3 extends over 17 amino acids. Trimming removed 0 bases from V and 6 bases from J, with 17 bases in between. CDR3 coding DNA: TGTGCCATCAGTGAGTCGGGGCTCAGGGAGTCACCCGGGGAGCTGTTTTTT. Its protein is CAISESGLRESPGELFF.

A few counts support this clonotype. The chain combines TRBV19 with TRBJ1-6, with 8 bases identical to TRBD1. Germline loops: CDR1 LNHDA, CDR2 SQIVND (reference sequence). V dropped 5 bases and J dropped 8; count of bases not matched to a gene: 5. The CDR3 consists of 14 residues. CDR3 amino acids: CASSSRGRDSPLHF. CDR3 in DNA: TGTGCCAGTAGTTCCAGGGGGCGCGATTCACCCCTCCACTTT.

The genes are TRBV7-2 and TRBJ2-5; D gene uncertain. CDR3 size: 14 residues. Per germline, CDR1 SGHTA and CDR2 FQGNSA. Trimming took off 1 base at V and 6 bases at J, with 12 bases between the two ends. CDR3 sequence: CASSLGQYRQTQYF. The CDR3 nucleotides read TGTGCCAGCAGCTTAGGGCAGTACCGCCAGACCCAGTACTTC. Drawing the rest from reference TRBV7-2 and TRBJ2-5, the complete variable domain is GAGVSQSPSNKVTEKGKDVELRCDPISGHTALYWYRQSLGQGLEFLIYFQGNSAPDKSGLPSDRFSAERTGGSVSTLTIQRTQQEDSAVYLCASSLGQYRQTQYFGPGTRLLVL.

This clonotype was seen ten or more times. The chain recombines TRBV5-1 with TRBJ1-2, with TRBD1 identical over 9 bases. This CDR3 is built from 14 residues. V shed 5 bases and J 8 bases; nucleotides not matched to a gene: 10. Per the germline V gene, CDR1 is SGHRS and CDR2 is YFSETQ. In DNA form, the CDR3 reads TGCGCCAGCAGGTACCGACAGGGGGATAAAGGCTACACCTTC. Residues: CASRYRQGDKGYTF.

This clonotype was found a few times. The rearrangement links TRBV6-1 to TRBJ1-1, with 8 positions matching TRBD1. Germline V gene lookup returns CDR1 MNHNS and CDR2 SASEGT. The CDR3 is 13 residues long. J lost 3 bases, V lost 8 bases, and 5 bases had no gene match. The DNA of the CDR3 is TGTGCCAGCGGGGAGACAGGGGACACTGAAGCTTTCTTT. Translated, it gives CASGETGDTEAFF.

This clonotype was counted ten times or more. CDR3 sequence (DNA): TGTGCCAGCAGTTACGGGGACAGGGGGTCCTACGAGCAGTACTTC. Translated: CASSYGDRGSYEQYF. The chain links TRBV6-2 or TRBV6-3 to TRBJ2-7, with 11 positions matching TRBD1. This CDR3 region has 15 residues. V was clipped by 2 bases and J by 1 base; unmatched bases: 1. Germline assignment: CDR1 MNHEY and CDR2 SVGEGT.

The rearrangement uses TRBV7-2 and TRBJ2-5; the match to TRBD2 covers 8 bases. The germline gives CDR1 SGHTA, CDR2 FQGNSA. V lost 11 bases and J lost 4; bases outside the gene matches: 9. The CDR3 spans 13 residues. The DNA of the CDR3 is TGTGCCTCAGGCGGGGGGCCATTAGAGACCCAGTACTTC. As protein: CASGGGPLETQYF.

This clonotype was picked up many times. This chain connects TRBV7-2 to TRBJ2-1; D is tentatively TRBD1 or TRBD2 (5 bases each). The germline CDR1 and CDR2 sequences are SGHTA and FQGNSA. V shed 1 base and J shed 4 bases, with 14 bases lying between them. This CDR3 region has 16 residues. The chain's CDR3 is CASSLGVGETYNEQFF. The CDR3 DNA is TGTGCCAGCAGCTTAGGGGTAGGGGAGACTTACAATGAGCAGTTCTTC.

This clonotype was counted at least ten times. V is TRBV28 and J is TRBJ1-1; D unresolved. This CDR3 spans 15 amino acids. V lost 4 bases, J lost 1 base, and 13 bases lay in between. Per germline, CDR1 MDHEN and CDR2 SYDVKM. CDR3 sequence reads: CASSSSGRANTEAFF. For the CDR3, the DNA is TGTGCCAGCAGTTCCTCAGGTAGGGCGAACACTGAAGCTTTCTTT.

This clonotype came up many times. The chain has TRBV7-2 and TRBJ1-1; 7 nucleotides line up with TRBD1. After removal of 1 base from V and 7 bases from J, the junction contained 9 bases not matched to a gene. CDR3 length: 15 amino acids. CDR1 SGHTA and CDR2 FQGNSA come from the germline V gene. The CDR3 region has the DNA TGTGCCAGCAGCTTAGTCTTTGGGACAGCCGTTGAAGCTTTCTTT. Encoded protein: CASSLVFGTAVEAFF. Based on the CDR3 plus reference TRBV7-2 and TRBJ1-1, the full variable domain is GAGVSQSPSNKVTEKGKDVELRCDPISGHTALYWYRQSLGQGLEFLIYFQGNSAPDKSGLPSDRFSAERTGGSVSTLTIQRTQQEDSAVYLCASSLVFGTAVEAFFGQGTRLTVV.

The sample holds many counts of this clonotype. The chain links TRBV7-2 to TRBJ2-5, with 7 positions matching TRBD1. The germline V gene encodes CDR1 SGHTA and CDR2 FQGNSA. The CDR3 runs 14 residues. The V and J ends lost 1 base and 4 bases, in that order; junction bases with no gene match: 3. CDR3 residues: CASSLDRGGETQYF. The CDR3 DNA reads as TGTGCCAGCAGCTTAGACAGGGGTGGAGAGACCCAGTACTTC.

This clonotype was found many times. J is TRBJ2-2 and V is TRBV5-1; D could derive from TRBD1 or TRBD2 (5 bases each). Germline V gene lookup returns CDR1 SGHRS and CDR2 YFSETQ. Trimming removed 0 bases at V and 9 bases at J, with 6 bases between. The CDR3 extends over 12 amino acids. The CDR3 nucleotides read TGCGCCAGCAGCTTGGGGGACCGGGAGCTGTTTTTT. Residues: CASSLGDRELFF.

This clonotype was recorded many times. V usage is TRBV7-2 and J usage is TRBJ2-7; 9 nucleotides align to TRBD2. The germline CDR1 and CDR2 sequences are SGHTA and FQGNSA. The CDR3 covers 15 residues. With 1 base clipped from V and 7 bases from J, the junction kept 8 bases outside the gene matches. In DNA, the CDR3 is TGTGCCAGCAGCTTAGGTCCTAGCGGGGTTAAAGAGCAGTACTTC. Amino acid sequence: CASSLGPSGVKEQYF.

In its sample, this clonotype was seen a few times. The J gene is TRBJ1-1, the V gene TRBV5-1, with 12 bases aligning to TRBD1. J was trimmed by 2 bases and V by 4 bases; bases with no gene match: 6. The CDR3 extends over 16 amino acids. CDR1 SGHRS and CDR2 YFSETQ come from the germline V gene. CDR3 DNA: TGCGCCAGCAGCCCCGGGACAGGGGGCGCAAACACTGAAGCTTTCTTT. Its protein product is CASSPGTGGANTEAFF.

At least ten counts were recorded for this clonotype. The V and J genes are TRBV12-3 or TRBV12-4 and TRBJ2-1; D remains ambiguous. The CDR3 loop spans 10 amino acids. V was cut by 2 bases and J by 7 bases, with 0 bases left in between. The CDR3 region is CASSLNEQFF. As DNA, the CDR3 is TGTGCCAGCAGTTTAAATGAGCAGTTCTTC.

This clonotype was seen ten or more times. This chain uses TRBV20-1 with TRBJ1-3; D not resolved. The CDR3 length is 15 residues. Trimming stripped 0 bases from V and 4 bases from J, with 13 bases between. Germline CDR1 reads DFQATT; CDR2 reads SNEGSKA (reference sequence). Written as DNA, the CDR3 is TGCAGTGCTAGAGATCAAGCGGGATCCGGAAACACCATATATTTT. Translation: CSARDQAGSGNTIYF.

This clonotype was detected a few times. CDR3 sequence: CASSRQQGTGELFF. The CDR3, as DNA: TGTGCCAGCAGCCGACAACAGGGGACCGGGGAGCTGTTTTTT. The chain couples TRBV7-6 to TRBJ2-2; 7 bases map to TRBD1. The CDR3 loop spans 14 amino acids. The V gene end was trimmed by 5 bases and the J gene end by 5 bases; junction bases not matched to a gene: 5. Germline V gives CDR1 SGHVS, CDR2 FNYEAQ. The variable domain in full, with the rest retrieved from reference TRBV7-6 and TRBJ2-2, is GAGVSQSPRYKVTKRGQDVALRCDPISGHVSLYWYRQALGQGPEFLTYFNYEAQQDKSGLPNDRFSAERPEGSISTLTIQRTEQRDSAMYRCASSRQQGTGELFFGEGSRLTVL.

This clonotype was detected a few times. V usage is TRBV20-1 and J usage is TRBJ1-1; possibly TRBD1 for D (5 bases). V was shortened by 2 bases and J by 2 bases, with 12 bases between the two germline ends. The CDR3 loop spans 14 amino acids. CDR1 is DFQATT and CDR2 is SNEGSKA in the germline V gene (reference sequence). This CDR3 is CSARKGAGNTEAFF. In DNA, the CDR3 is TGCAGTGCTAGAAAAGGGGCGGGAAACACTGAAGCTTTCTTT.

This clonotype was found many times. This chain connects TRBV24-1 to TRBJ2-7; D unclear. CDR1 and CDR2 (germline): KGHDR, SFDVKD. V gave up 3 bases and J gave up 6 bases, with 32 bases separating them. CDR3 size: 20 residues. DNA of the CDR3: TGTGCCACCAGTGATCCACACGAGGCCCGTGGACGAGGCGGCAGGCTCGAGCAGTACTTC. It translates to CATSDPHEARGRGGRLEQYF.

This clonotype was observed at least ten times. This chain uses TRBV20-1 with TRBJ2-3; 9 nucleotides line up with TRBD2. This CDR3 is built from 14 residues. Germline V gives CDR1 DFQATT, CDR2 SNEGSKA (reference sequence). The J segment lost 1 base and the V segment lost 3 bases, leaving 2 bases of the junction unmatched. CDR3 in amino acids: CSARRGGGTDTQYF. The CDR3 DNA is TGCAGTGCTAGGCGGGGGGGAGGCACAGATACGCAGTATTTT.